Listed here are 8 T cell receptor beta chains from one sample, sequenced in a study of blood T cell repertoires in COVID-19. Data came from immunoSEQ multiplex PCR; TCRdb stores just in-frame clones and leaves some out. The sample contains 90,000 to 130,000 clones, 70% to 90% of which appear only once. Sequencing input: peripheral blood. The receptors originated from a human donor in a cohort sampled during active COVID-19.

This chain links TRBV2 with TRBJ2-7, with 8 positions matching TRBD1. J gave up 0 bases and V 5 bases, and 6 bases lay outside the gene matches. CDR1 and CDR2 (germline): SNHLY, FYNNEI. The CDR3 is 15 residues long. CDR3 sequence reads: CASSHGTGGSYEQYF. In nucleotides, the CDR3 is TGTGCCAGCAGTCATGGGACAGGCGGCTCCTACGAGCAGTACTTC.

This chain joins TRBV25-1 and TRBJ2-3, with 8 bases identical to TRBD2. The CDR3 totals 15 residues. Germline CDR1 is MGHDK and CDR2 is SYGVNS. V was pared by 1 base and J by 4 bases, with 4 bases of the junction left unmatched. This chain's CDR3 is CASSESGGRSDTQYF. The DNA of the CDR3 is TGTGCCAGCAGTGAATCAGGCGGGAGGTCAGATACGCAGTATTTT.

This clone has only a few counts. The V and J genes are TRBV7-3 and TRBJ2-1, with TRBD1 identical over 9 bases. The CDR3 is 14 residues long. V lost 0 bases and J lost 9; bases outside the gene matches: 3. CDR1 is SGHTA, CDR2 FQGTGA, per germline. The CDR3 DNA is TGTGCCAGCAGCTTAACGACAGGGGGGCTTGAGCAGTTCTTC. This gives the protein CASSLTTGGLEQFF.

The gene calls are TRBV5-1 and TRBJ1-1, with D possibly being TRBD1 (5 bases). V dropped 5 bases and J dropped 7 bases, with 15 bases sitting between them. The CDR3 extends over 13 amino acids. The germline V gene has CDR1 SGHRS and CDR2 YFSETQ. The CDR3 nucleotides are TGCGCCAGCAGTTACCAGGGAATCGGTGAAGCTTTCTTT. It encodes CASSYQGIGEAFF.

The V call is TRBV11-2, the J call TRBJ2-7; 8 bases agree with TRBD1. Trimming took 3 bases from V and 4 from J; bases not matched to a gene: 5. In germline, CDR1 is SGHAT, CDR2 FQNNGV. This CDR3 spans 14 amino acids. CDR3 sequence: CASSFIDRGYEQYF. CDR3 DNA sequence: TGTGCCAGCAGCTTCATTGACAGGGGATACGAGCAGTACTTC.

CDR3 DNA sequence: TGTGCCAGCAGCCCCGAGACTAGCCGCTACGAGCAGTACTTC. Amino acid sequence: CASSPETSRYEQYF. V usage is TRBV7-8 and J usage is TRBJ2-7, with TRBD2 matching over 7 bases. The germline V gene encodes CDR1 SGHVS and CDR2 FQNEAQ. The length of the CDR3 is 14 residues. With 5 bases clipped from V and 3 bases from J, the junction kept 7 bases outside the gene matches.

V gene TRBV7-9 combines with J gene TRBJ1-1; D is uncertain. Trimming removed 1 base from V and 8 bases from J, with 11 bases in between. The CDR3 spans 13 residues. CDR1 and CDR2 from the germline V gene are SEHNR and FQNEAQ (reference sequence). CDR3 sequence: CASSLETQAEAFF. CDR3 in DNA: TGTGCCAGCAGCTTAGAAACCCAAGCGGAAGCTTTCTTT.

The genes are TRBV6-2 or TRBV6-3 and TRBJ2-3; the match to TRBD1 covers 7 bases. Trimming cost V 2 bases and J 0 bases; bases outside gene matches: 5. The germline V gene encodes CDR1 MNHEY and CDR2 SVGEGT. The CDR3 length is 16 residues. This CDR3 reads CASSYPDRTSTDTQYF. CDR3 coding DNA: TGTGCCAGCAGTTACCCGGACAGGACAAGCACAGATACGCAGTATTTT.